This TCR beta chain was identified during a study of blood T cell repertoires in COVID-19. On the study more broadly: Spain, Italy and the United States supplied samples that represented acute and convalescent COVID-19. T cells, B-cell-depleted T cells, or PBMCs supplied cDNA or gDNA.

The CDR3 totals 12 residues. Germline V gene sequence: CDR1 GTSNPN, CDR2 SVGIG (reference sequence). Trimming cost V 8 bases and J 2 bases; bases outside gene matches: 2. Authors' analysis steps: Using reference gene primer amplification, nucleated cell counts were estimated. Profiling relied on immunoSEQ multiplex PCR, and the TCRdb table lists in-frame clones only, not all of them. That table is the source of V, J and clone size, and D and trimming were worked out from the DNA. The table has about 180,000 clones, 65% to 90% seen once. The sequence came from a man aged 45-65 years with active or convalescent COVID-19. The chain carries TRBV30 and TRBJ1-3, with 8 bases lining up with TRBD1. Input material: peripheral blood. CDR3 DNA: TGTGCCCACAGGGGGACTGGAAACACCATATATTTT. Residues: CAHRGTGNTIYF. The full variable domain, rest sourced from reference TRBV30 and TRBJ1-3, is SQTIHQWPATLVQPVGSPLSLECTVEGTSNPNLYWYRQAAGRGLQLLFYSVGIGQISSEVPQNLSASRPQDRQFILSSKKLLLSDSGFYLCAHRGTGNTIYFGEGSWLTVV.